This paragraph covers one T cell receptor beta chain sequence. This record belongs to a study of blood T cell repertoires in COVID-19. About the research overall: Sites across the United States, Italy and Spain contributed samples from acute and convalescent COVID-19. Nucleic acid was either cDNA or gDNA, and it came from T cells, B-cell-depleted T cells, or PBMCs.

In the original processing: Using reference gene primer amplification, nucleated cell counts were estimated. Assay: immunoSEQ multiplex PCR; the TCRdb copy retains only in-frame clones and omits some. The V and J calls and clone size are taken from that table; D and trimming were inferred from the DNA. The sample lists approximately 260,000 clones, around 85% seen once, with more than 8% in the top ten. From germline, CDR1 is SGHAT and CDR2 FQNNGV. V gave up 2 bases and J gave up 0 bases, with 9 bases separating them. The CDR3 is 15 amino acids. The V gene is TRBV11-2, the J gene TRBJ2-3; D unclear. Sequencing used peripheral blood. This receptor was obtained from a woman of 80 years or more with acute or convalescent COVID-19. The CDR3 DNA reads TGTGCCAGCAGCTTAAGGCTAGTTAGCACAGATACGCAGTATTTT. Translated, it gives CASSLRLVSTDTQYF.